This T cell receptor (beta chain) was captured by sequencing in a study of blood T cell repertoires in COVID-19. Looking at the study overall: COVID-19 samples, acute and convalescent, were from the United States, Italy and Spain. Sources were T cells, B-cell-depleted T cells, or PBMCs; the material itself was cDNA or gDNA.

Cohorts were determined from participant-reported clinical history. The assay was immunoSEQ multiplex PCR, and TCRdb's table has in-frame clones only and misses some. The sample shows approximately 200,000 clones, around 90% of them seen only once. The sequencing sample was made of PBMCs or T cells enriched from blood (not recorded which). The receptor was isolated from a man younger than 45 who had recovered from COVID-19.

The CDR3 DNA is TGTGCCAGCGGCAGGGGAAGAGGGGAGCTGTTTTTT. Its translation is CASGRGRGELFF. The V and J genes are TRBV6-5 and TRBJ2-2; TRBD1 is a possible D gene (6 bases). The germline V gene encodes CDR1 MNHEY and CDR2 SVGAGI. The CDR3 has 12 residues. With 8 bases removed from V and 8 bases from J, the gap between germline ends came to 12 bases.